The present entry profiles one T cell receptor beta chain with its context. The antigen is undetermined. Both 60 Vbeta primers and 13 Jbeta primers went into the PCR. Profiled with immunoSEQ multiplex PCR; TCRdb holds only in-frame clones, not every one. The profile covers 70,000 to 100,000 clones, with 75% to 90% appearing a single time and 32% taken by the ten largest. This sample was included in a study of cytomegalovirus exposure and HLA in healthy donors. Background on the study: HLA-typed donors were the source of approximately 85 million unique TCRs held in an early data release.

The study, taken as a whole, reports: Several of the most significant clusters appeared linked to common viral pathogens, based on a later analysis. The HLA-A and HLA-B alleles of most subjects were reportedly predicted accurately from TCR beta sequences. Altogether, 160 or so TCR beta chains were recorded as cytomegalovirus-associated.

The V and J ends lost 4 bases and 3 bases, in that order; junction bases with no gene match: 12. Looked up from germline, CDR1 is LGHNA and CDR2 is YNFKEQ. This CDR3 has 18 amino acids. Sequences were obtained from PBMCs. The chain is built from TRBV4-2 and TRBJ2-5; the match to TRBD2 covers 12 bases. The sequence derives from a man aged 50-59 years in good health and CMV-seropositive. The CDR3 loop reads CASSPWSRLAGDEETQYF. CDR3 DNA: TGTGCCAGCAGCCCGTGGTCTAGACTAGCGGGAGATGAAGAGACCCAGTACTTC.